A selection of T cell receptor beta chains follows, all from one sample in a study of T-cell memory formation after mild COVID-19. TCRdb itself ran the 5' RACE reads through MiXCR, one entry per CDR3 protein. The sample consists of some 450,000 distinct CDR3 sequences, 15% to 20% of them appearing once. The sequenced material came from PBMCs or a T cell subset sorted from them (not recorded which). These receptors were collected from a man in his late teens or twenties who had mild COVID-19 (a few samples of this study predate the infection). Cell type and time point are not known. Each CDR3 is given with its conserved first and last residue. A D gene is named only where the DNA matches it firmly. Clone size is stated in some rows and not others, as once, few, many or a class when expanded.

V gene	D gene	J gene	clone size	CDR3 DNA	CDR3 protein
TRBV7-9	.	TRBJ2-1	few	TGTGCCAGCAGCTGGCGGGCCGTAGACAATGAGCAGTTCTTC	CASSWRAVDNEQFF
TRBV20-1	.	TRBJ1-1	once	TGCAGTGCTTCTGGCCGAGGGGTAGCTTTCTTT	CSASGRGVAFF
TRBV6-6	TRBD1	TRBJ2-5	.	TGTGCCAGCACCCGTCTGACAGGGCGAGAGACCCAGTACTTC	CASTRLTGRETQYF
TRBV29-1	.	TRBJ1-1	few	TGCAGCGTCACCCCGCGGGGGCTGTTGTACACTGAAGCTTTCTTT	CSVTPRGLLYTEAFF
TRBV12-3/TRBV12-4	.	TRBJ2-5	.	TGTGCCAGCAGTCCCTCCGGGGCGGGGGCTGAGACCCAGTACTTC	CASSPSGAGAETQYF
TRBV4-3	TRBD2	TRBJ2-1	many	TGCGCCAGCAGCCCCGGGACTAGCTCCTACAATGAGCAGTTCTTC	CASSPGTSSYNEQFF
TRBV27	TRBD1	TRBJ1-2	many	TGTGCCAGCAGTTTAGGGACAGTCTATGGCTACACCTTC	CASSLGTVYGYTF
TRBV7-2	TRBD2	TRBJ2-3	.	TGTGCCAGCAGCGTTCAGACGGGACTAGCGGGGGGGGCAGATACGCAGTATTTT	CASSVQTGLAGGADTQYF
TRBV7-2	.	TRBJ2-3	few	TGTGCCAGCAGCTCCTCTAGCGGTGGGGGGGCCGGGAATACGCAGTATTTT	CASSSSSGGGAGNTQYF
TRBV5-1	TRBD2	TRBJ2-1	.	TGCGCCAGCAGGGAGCCGGGACTAGGGGAATTCTTC	CASREPGLGEFF
TRBV5-1	TRBD1	TRBJ2-7	many	TGCGCCAGCAGCCCTACCCCGGGACAGGGACTGAAGTACTTC	CASSPTPGQGLKYF
TRBV29-1	TRBD1	TRBJ2-7	few	TGCAGCGTTGTTTTTCCGGACAGGCTGACCTACGAGCAGTACTTC	CSVVFPDRLTYEQYF
TRBV5-1	.	TRBJ2-5	many	TGCGCCAGCAGCACGGACCCGCGGGGTCAAGAGACCCAGTACTTC	CASSTDPRGQETQYF
TRBV6-5	.	TRBJ1-1	.	TGTGCCAGCAGTTACAATAGGAACACTGAAGCTTTCTTT	CASSYNRNTEAFF
TRBV24-1	.	TRBJ2-3	.	TGTGCCACCAGTGATAGGGGCCGCACAGATACGCAGTATTTT	CATSDRGRTDTQYF
TRBV7-2	TRBD1	TRBJ2-5	many	TGTGCCAGCAGCCCCGACAGGGGGAGGGAGACCCAGTACTTC	CASSPDRGRETQYF
TRBV5-1	.	TRBJ2-5	few	TGCGCCAGCAGTTACAGCTCGAGGGGCCTAGGGGAGACCCAGTACTTC	CASSYSSRGLGETQYF
TRBV5-5	.	TRBJ1-1	few	TGTGCCAGCAGCTTATGGTTGGGGGTCAACACTGAAGCTTTCTTT	CASSLWLGVNTEAFF
TRBV7-9	.	TRBJ2-5	few	TGTGCCAGCAGCTCCGGAAGGGGGACCCAGTACTTC	CASSSGRGTQYF
TRBV28	.	TRBJ1-5	once	TGTGCCAGCACCAAGGGAGGGCGCAATCAGCCCCAGCATTTT	CASTKGGRNQPQHF
TRBV5-1	.	TRBJ1-1	many	TGCGCCAGCAGCTTATGGGGGAACACTGAAGCTTTCTTT	CASSLWGNTEAFF
TRBV7-2	TRBD1	TRBJ2-7	few	TGTGCCAGCGGAAAAGACAGGGCCTACGAGCAGTACTTC	CASGKDRAYEQYF
TRBV7-2	.	TRBJ2-3	few	TGTGCCAGCAGCTCCTACACCTCCGGCGCAGATACGCAGTATTTT	CASSSYTSGADTQYF
TRBV29-1	TRBD1	TRBJ1-4	.	TGCAGCGTTGAAACAGGGGCCGCTGAAAAACTGTTTTTT	CSVETGAAEKLFF
TRBV20-1	TRBD1	TRBJ2-3	few	TGCAGTGCAACGGGACAGGGAAGCACAGATACGCAGTATTTT	CSATGQGSTDTQYF
TRBV11-2	.	TRBJ2-5	.	TGTGCCAGCAGCTCTGGGCCAAGGGAGACCCAGTACTTC	CASSSGPRETQYF
TRBV6-2/TRBV6-3	.	TRBJ1-2	few	TGTGCCAGCAGTTACCTCATTTCAACAGGGAATGGCTACACCTTC	CASSYLISTGNGYTF
TRBV6-2/TRBV6-3	.	TRBJ1-5	.	TGTGCCAGCAGCCACCGGGCCTCCCGATCGGAACAGCCCCAGCATTTT	CASSHRASRSEQPQHF
TRBV9	.	TRBJ2-5	.	TGTGCCAGCAGCCTCGGACACGGAAATAGGGAGACCCAGTACTTC	CASSLGHGNRETQYF
TRBV7-2	.	TRBJ1-2	.	TGTGCCAGCACCGCTTATAACTATGGCTACACCTTC	CASTAYNYGYTF
TRBV12-3/TRBV12-4	.	TRBJ2-7	few	TGTGCCAGCAGTTTGCTGGCCCACTTAGAGCAGTACTTC	CASSLLAHLEQYF
TRBV7-2	TRBD1	TRBJ1-3	many	TGTGCCAGCAGCTTGGCACCCCAGGGGGCTGGAAACACCATATATTTT	CASSLAPQGAGNTIYF
TRBV7-2	TRBD1	TRBJ2-5	many	TGTGCCAGCAGGGATAACAGGGGACAAGAGACCCAGTACTTC	CASRDNRGQETQYF
TRBV6-2/TRBV6-3	.	TRBJ2-3	.	TGTGCCAGCAGCAACAGACTAGAGGATACGCAGTATTTT	CASSNRLEDTQYF
TRBV19	.	TRBJ2-3	.	TGTGCCAGTAGACCCGGGATGATCCTGGGAACAGATACGCAGTATTTT	CASRPGMILGTDTQYF
TRBV19	.	TRBJ2-5	.	TGTGCCAGTAGTATTTTCTCGGGGGCGCGGGGCCAAGAGACCCAGTACTTC	CASSIFSGARGQETQYF
TRBV7-2	.	TRBJ2-3	few	TGTGCCAGCAGTTCGACCCTAGACCCCACAGATACGCAGTATTTT	CASSSTLDPTDTQYF
TRBV6-5	TRBD1	TRBJ2-2	few	TGTGCCAGCAGTCAGGGGGCCACGACCGGGGAGCTGTTTTTT	CASSQGATTGELFF
TRBV28	.	TRBJ2-3	.	TGTGACAGCAGATTACCCCAGGGTGGCACAGATACGCAGTATTTT	CDSRLPQGGTDTQYF
TRBV4-3	TRBD2	TRBJ2-3	many	TGCGCCAGCAGCCAAGAAGGTCTAGCGGACACAGATACGCAGTATTTT	CASSQEGLADTDTQYF
TRBV5-1	.	TRBJ1-4	few	TGCGCCAGCGGACGTGAGGCAACTAATGAAAAACTGTTTTTT	CASGREATNEKLFF
TRBV30	.	TRBJ2-3	few	TGTGCCCAGGCACAGGGAAGCACAGATACGCAGTATTTT	CAQAQGSTDTQYF
TRBV25-1	.	TRBJ2-2	.	TGTGCCAGCAGTGCGATAAACACCGGGGAGCTGTTTTTT	CASSAINTGELFF
TRBV6-2/TRBV6-3	.	TRBJ2-1	.	TGTGCCAGCAGTTTCACCCGGCCCCCGAATGAGCAGTTCTTC	CASSFTRPPNEQFF
TRBV5-5	.	TRBJ1-1	few	TGTGCCAGCAGCACACCTGGGGGGAACACTGAAGCTTTCTTT	CASSTPGGNTEAFF
TRBV9	TRBD2	TRBJ2-4	.	TGTGCCAGCAGCGTAGGTTTTCGCGGGGGAATTCAGTACTTC	CASSVGFRGGIQYF
TRBV19	TRBD1	TRBJ1-2	.	TGTGCCAGTAGGATCGGAGGGGGCCCCGACGGCTACACCTTC	CASRIGGGPDGYTF
TRBV12-3/TRBV12-4	TRBD1	TRBJ1-5	.	TGTGCCAGCAGTCGGGGACAGGGAGTCGATCAGCCCCAGCATTTT	CASSRGQGVDQPQHF